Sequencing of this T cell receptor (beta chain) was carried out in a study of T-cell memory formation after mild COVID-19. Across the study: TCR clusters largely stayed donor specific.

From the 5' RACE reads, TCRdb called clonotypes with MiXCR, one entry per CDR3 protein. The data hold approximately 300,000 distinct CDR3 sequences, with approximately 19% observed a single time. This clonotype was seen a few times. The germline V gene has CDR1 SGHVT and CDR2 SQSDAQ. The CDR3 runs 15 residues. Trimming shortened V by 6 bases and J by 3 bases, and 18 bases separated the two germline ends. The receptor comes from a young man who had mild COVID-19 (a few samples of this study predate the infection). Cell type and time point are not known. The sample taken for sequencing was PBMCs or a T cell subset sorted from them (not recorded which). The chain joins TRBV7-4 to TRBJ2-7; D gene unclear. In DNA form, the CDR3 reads TGTGCCAGCAGTCCCGGCCCCGCCGTATGCTACGAGCAGTACTTC. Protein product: CASSPGPAVCYEQYF.